Presented here are 24 T cell receptor beta chains from one specimen sequenced in a study of human T cells and chemical hapten exposure. Stated time point: patch test 2, 6 weeks after DPC sensitization. Treatment indicated: therapeutic diphenylcyclopropenone sensitization with weekly scalp DPC. Each CDR3 protein is one row after TCRdb ran MiXCR on the RACE reads. Seen here are roughly 100,000 distinct CDR3 sequences, about 9.3% observed once, and the top ten hold 2% to 2.5%. Sequences were derived from whole blood, sampled in connection with sensitization to the hapten diphenylcyclopropenone (DPC). These receptor sequences come from a woman in her thirties or forties with alopecia areata. Some clones in this sample may be carry-over from other donors' samples.

This clonotype was counted many times. The rearrangement uses TRBV6-1 and TRBJ2-2; D not resolved. Trimming removed 2 bases from V and 5 bases from J, with 12 bases in between. Per germline, CDR1 MNHNS and CDR2 SASEGT. This CDR3 is built from 15 residues. DNA for the CDR3: TGTGCCAGCAGTGAAAAGAGACTCAGTACCGGGGAGCTGTTTTTT. Protein product: CASSEKRLSTGELFF.

The chain uses TRBV10-3 and TRBJ2-3; 9 bases agree with TRBD2. Germline V gene data show CDR1 as ENHRY and CDR2 as SYGVKD. The CDR3 runs 14 residues. The trim removed 4 bases at V and 2 bases at J, leaving 1 base unmatched. The CDR3 bases are TGTGCCATCAGTGGGACTAGCGTCACAGATACGCAGTATTTT. Its translation is CAISGTSVTDTQYF.

This clonotype was detected ten times or more. This chain joins TRBV24-1 and TRBJ2-1; D is unresolved. The CDR3 is 15 residues long. The V end was cut by 1 base, the J end by 7 bases, with 13 bases between. Per the germline V gene, CDR1 is KGHDR and CDR2 is SFDVKD. CDR3 sequence: CATSDFGVQANEQFF. CDR3 DNA: TGTGCCACCAGTGATTTCGGTGTGCAAGCAAATGAGCAGTTCTTC.

Turning to this clonotype: An end of the junction differs from the germline gene, which may be a read error. This rearrangement joins TRBV4-2 to TRBJ2-2; 7 bases are shared with TRBD1. This CDR3 is built from 16 residues. Germline lookup yields CDR1 LGHNA and CDR2 YNFKEQ. The CDR3 spells CASKSSRGIGTGELFF. CDR3 DNA: TGTGCCAGCAAATCCTCCAGGGGGATCGGCACCGGGGAGCTGTTTTTC.

Points on this clonotype: This clone may be a read error of a much larger clone one base away. The chain couples TRBV2 to TRBJ1-1; unclear D gene. The V end lost 8 bases, the J end lost 0 bases, and 10 bases lay between the germline ends. Germline CDR1 reads SNHLY; CDR2 reads FYNNEI. The CDR3 covers 13 residues. The CDR3 DNA sequence: TGTGCCAGCCGAACCGTGGTGAACACTGAAGCTTTCTTT. Amino acid sequence: CASRTVVNTEAFF.

This clonotype appeared many times. This rearrangement joins TRBV6-6 to TRBJ2-7, with TRBD1 matching 7 bases. CDR1 and CDR2 from the germline V gene are MNHNY and SVGAGI (reference sequence). The CDR3 is 14 residues long. The ends lost 1 base at V and 5 bases at J; junction bases unmatched: 5. The CDR3 DNA reads as TGTGCCAGCAGTTACTACAGGGGACGGGACGAGCAGTACTTC. Its translation: CASSYYRGRDEQYF.

This clonotype was recorded at least ten times. V gene TRBV7-2 combines with J gene TRBJ2-1, with D perhaps matching TRBD2 (5 bases). Looked up from germline, CDR1 is SGHTA and CDR2 is FQGNSA. The CDR3 has 15 amino acids. Trimming cost V 0 bases and J 3 bases, with 9 bases left between them. Here the CDR3 reads CASSLAGDLYNEQFF. The CDR3 nucleotides are TGTGCCAGCAGCTTAGCGGGAGACCTCTACAATGAGCAGTTCTTC.

Ten or more counts support this clonotype. Germline is not matched at one junction end, which may reflect a read error. The chain uses TRBV7-9 and TRBJ2-5, with a weak D call TRBD2 (5 bases). Per the germline V gene, CDR1 is SEHNR and CDR2 is FQNEAQ (reference sequence). This CDR3 is built from 11 residues. CDR3 region: CASSLAGKQDF. Written as DNA, the CDR3 is TGTGCCAGCAGCTTAGCCGGGAAGCAGGACTTC.

This clonotype was counted at least ten times. The chain couples TRBV6-2 or TRBV6-3 to TRBJ1-1; unclear D gene. Trimming took 2 bases from V and 5 from J, leaving 12 bases between them. In germline, CDR1 is MNHEY, CDR2 SVGEGT. The CDR3 sequence is 14 residues long. CDR3 in amino acids: CASSYLLGRTEAFF. DNA of the CDR3: TGTGCCAGCAGTTACCTCCTCGGTCGTACTGAAGCTTTCTTT.

This clonotype was counted at least ten times. The DNA for the CDR3 is TGTGCCAGCATCGATTACAGGGGCGCTGGTAGGACCCAGTACTTC. Translated: CASIDYRGAGRTQYF. This chain joins TRBV6-5 and TRBJ2-5; 7 positions agree with TRBD1. J was trimmed by 7 bases and V by 7 bases; bases with no gene match: 15. Per the germline V gene, CDR1 is MNHEY and CDR2 is SVGAGI. This CDR3 contains 15 residues.

This clonotype has a count of ten or more. CDR3 protein: CSVEDVRVARSFF. In DNA form, the CDR3 reads TGCAGCGTTGAAGATGTTCGGGTGGCTCGATCGTTCTTC. The chain employs TRBV29-1 and TRBJ2-1; no definite D call. Trimming left V 0 bases short and J 15 bases short, with 18 bases between. Germline CDR1 and CDR2: SQVTM and ANQGSEA. CDR3 length: 13 residues.

This clonotype was recorded a few times. The chain has TRBV20-1 and TRBJ2-5; 10 bases align to TRBD2. Germline CDR1 and CDR2: DFQATT and SNEGSKA (reference sequence). V dropped 7 bases and J dropped 3; count of bases not matched to a gene: 8. CDR3 length: 14 amino acids. CDR3 residues: CSVPSGLAEETQYF. The DNA of the CDR3 is TGCAGTGTTCCAAGTGGACTAGCGGAAGAGACCCAGTACTTC.

The chain joins TRBV20-1 to TRBJ2-7; a possible D gene is TRBD2 (5 bases). This CDR3 region has 11 residues. Germline V gene data show CDR1 as DFQATT and CDR2 as SNEGSKA (reference sequence). Trimming took 8 bases from V and 4 from J, leaving 12 bases between them. The CDR3 DNA sequence: TGCAGTCCTACTAGTGAATACGAGCAGTACTTC. Its protein is CSPTSEYEQYF.

This clonotype has a count of ten or more. The J gene is TRBJ2-1, the V gene TRBV24-1, with 9 bases lining up with TRBD2. Looked up from germline, CDR1 is KGHDR and CDR2 is SFDVKD. V shed 4 bases and J 0 bases; nucleotides not matched to a gene: 9. The CDR3 is 18 residues long. The CDR3 DNA follows: TGTGCCACCAGTGACCCTAGCGGGACGAAGTCCTCCTACAATGAGCAGTTCTTC. This translates into CATSDPSGTKSSYNEQFF.

V usage is TRBV6-6 and J usage is TRBJ2-7, with 13 bases aligning to TRBD2. CDR1 MNHNY and CDR2 SVGAGI come from the germline V gene (reference sequence). The CDR3 has 17 residues. The V and J ends lost 4 bases and 3 bases, in that order; junction bases with no gene match: 9. CDR3 sequence reads: CASSSRLAGGQIYEQYF. CDR3 in DNA: TGTGCCAGCAGTTCCAGACTAGCGGGGGGCCAAATCTACGAGCAGTACTTC.

V gene TRBV20-1 combines with J gene TRBJ2-5; D not certain. Per germline, CDR1 DFQATT and CDR2 SNEGSKA (reference sequence). The V end was cut by 0 bases, the J end by 1 base, with 9 bases between. This CDR3 comprises 14 residues. The CDR3 protein is CSARDPYSQETQYF. The CDR3 coding sequence is TGCAGTGCTAGAGACCCCTACAGCCAAGAGACCCAGTACTTC.

This clonotype has ten or more counts. The chain is built from TRBV5-1 and TRBJ2-5; TRBD2 agrees at 10 bases. V shed 4 bases and J 5 bases; nucleotides not matched to a gene: 5. CDR1 and CDR2 from the germline V gene are SGHRS and YFSETQ. The CDR3 extends over 14 amino acids. The CDR3 here is CASSPLAGVETQYF. In nucleotides, the CDR3 is TGCGCCAGCAGCCCCCTAGCGGGAGTGGAGACCCAGTACTTC.

The chain couples TRBV23-1 to TRBJ2-7; the D gene could be TRBD1 or TRBD2 (5 bases each). TRBV23-1 is labeled an ORF, and its function is uncertain. The CDR3 is made up of 16 amino acids. V lost 2 bases and J 5 bases, leaving 19 bases between the germline ends. DNA for the CDR3: TGCGCCAGCAGTCAACCCCGCGCCGGGACGGCCGACGAGCAGTACTTC. It specifies CASSQPRAGTADEQYF.

This clonotype appeared a few times. The chain recombines TRBV4-2 with TRBJ2-1, with 13 bases matching TRBD2. CDR1 and CDR2 (germline): LGHNA, YNFKEQ. This CDR3 is 17 amino acids long. The V segment lost 1 base and the J segment 8 bases; nucleotides outside the gene matches: 8. CDR3 region: CASSQGMAGLAGDEQFF. The CDR3 bases are TGTGCCAGCAGCCAAGGGATGGCTGGACTAGCGGGAGATGAGCAGTTCTTC.

There are many counts of this clonotype. J is TRBJ1-1 and V is TRBV29-1; the D is unclear. The V end was cut by 3 bases, the J end by 1 base, with 6 bases between. This CDR3 region has 12 residues. Per germline, CDR1 SQVTM and CDR2 ANQGSEA. CDR3: CSVDPGNTEAFF. CDR3 bases: TGCAGCGTTGACCCTGGGAACACTGAAGCTTTCTTT.

The sample holds a few counts of this clonotype. The V gene is TRBV7-2, the J gene TRBJ1-2; D ambiguous. Deletions cut 5 bases from V and 2 bases from J, with 12 bases between. The length of the CDR3 is 14 residues. Germline lookup yields CDR1 SGHTA and CDR2 FQGNSA. The CDR3 region is CASSILPLNYGYTF. CDR3 nucleotides: TGTGCCAGCAGCATTCTCCCCTTGAACTATGGCTACACCTTC.

The sample holds many counts of this clonotype. The chain is built from TRBV9 and TRBJ2-1; 10 bases are a match to TRBD2. V trimming: 0 bases; J trimming: 9 bases; junction bases outside the gene matches: 6. The CDR3 length is 15 residues. Germline V gene data show CDR1 as SGDLS and CDR2 as YYNGEE. CDR3 DNA: TGTGCCAGCAGCGTAGGGCCTAGCGGGAGCGGTGAGCAGTTCTTC. Protein sequence: CASSVGPSGSGEQFF.

This clonotype was seen ten or more times. The rearrangement uses TRBV28 and TRBJ2-1, with a weak D call TRBD1 (6 bases). This CDR3 has 13 amino acids. The germline CDR1 and CDR2 sequences are MDHEN and SYDVKM. Trimming left V 4 bases short and J 5 bases short, with 9 bases between. CDR3 nucleotide sequence: TGTGCCAGCAGTTCTACAGGGCACAATGAGCAGTTCTTC. It codes for CASSSTGHNEQFF.

This clonotype was seen only a few times. The chain uses TRBV3-1 and TRBJ2-1, with a weak D call TRBD2 (6 bases). Germline-derived CDR1 and CDR2 are LGHDT and YNNKEL (reference sequence). The V end was cut by 4 bases, the J end by 5 bases, with 9 bases between. The CDR3 runs to 13 residues. Here the CDR3 reads CASSLWGDNEQFF. For the CDR3, the DNA is TGTGCCAGCAGCCTTTGGGGGGACAATGAGCAGTTCTTC.